A selection of T cell receptor beta chains follows, all from one sample in a study of long-term antiretroviral therapy in people with HIV. This table comes from immunoSEQ multiplex PCR, and its TCRdb copy is limited to in-frame clones, with some not included. The table has about 43,000 clones, roughly 86% seen once; the top ten hold 5.1%. The sequencing here drew on unsorted PBMCs, taken 0.1 years before starting antiretroviral therapy. The receptor source for this set is a woman between 45 and 65 years old with HIV. Each CDR3 is given with its conserved first and last residue. Each record gives: CDR3 protein, CDR3 DNA, V gene, clone size, D gene, J gene. A D gene is named only where the DNA matches it firmly. Expanded clones are given a class, and other clones once, few, many or no size at all.

CASSLAGAGQLYNEQFF	TGTGCCAGCAGCTTGGCAGGGGCCGGACAACTCTACAATGAGCAGTTCTTC	TRBV5-6	.	.	TRBJ2-1
CASRDHRNTIYF	TGTGCCAGCAGAGATCATAGAAACACCATATATTTT	TRBV7-9	once	.	TRBJ1-3
CASSTGWGATYEQYF	TGTGCCAGCAGCACGGGATGGGGGGCAACCTACGAGCAGTACTTC	TRBV7-2	.	.	TRBJ2-7
CASSQKLADTQYF	TGCGCCAGCAGCCAAAAACTAGCGGATACGCAGTATTTT	TRBV4-1	.	TRBD2	TRBJ2-3
CASSQEEASGGSSYNEQFF	TGCGCCAGCAGCCAAGAAGAGGCTAGCGGGGGAAGCTCCTACAATGAGCAGTTCTTC	TRBV4-1	.	TRBD2	TRBJ2-1
CASRGSGGASNEQFF	TGTGCCAGCAGGGGTAGCGGGGGGGCTAGCAATGAGCAGTTCTTC	TRBV4-2	.	TRBD2	TRBJ2-1
CASSIGPRIGNTIYF	TGTGCCAGCAGTATAGGTCCACGCATCGGAAACACCATATATTTT	TRBV6-5	.	.	TRBJ1-3
CASSIGAGGYGYTF	TGTGCCAGCAGCATTGGTGCAGGGGGATATGGCTACACCTTC	TRBV5-6	few	TRBD1	TRBJ1-2
CASSADSGVSREQYF	TGTGCCAGCAGCGCCGATAGCGGGGTCAGTCGCGAGCAGTACTTC	TRBV7-2	.	TRBD2	TRBJ2-7
CASSNRGGSIYEQYF	TGTGCCAGTAGTAACCGGGGGGGCTCTATCTACGAGCAGTACTTC	TRBV19	.	TRBD2	TRBJ2-7
CAWTGGSSYEQYF	TGTGCCTGGACCGGCGGGAGCTCCTACGAGCAGTACTTC	TRBV30	.	TRBD2	TRBJ2-7
CASSSRQTLQPQHF	TGTGCCAGCAGCTCTCGACAGACGCTCCAGCCCCAGCATTTT	TRBV7-2	.	.	TRBJ1-5
CASSIPDSPTQETQYF	TGTGCCAGTAGTATCCCAGACAGCCCTACTCAAGAGACCCAGTACTTC	TRBV19	.	.	TRBJ2-5
CASSVDTSGGLREQFF	TGTGCCAGCAGCGTAGATACTAGCGGGGGTCTTCGTGAGCAGTTCTTC	TRBV9	.	TRBD2	TRBJ2-1
CASSPGGLGGTQYF	TGTGCCAGCAGCCCCGGAGGGTTAGGGGGCACGCAGTATTTT	TRBV5-5	.	.	TRBJ2-3
CASSLWGGFDYGYTF	TGTGCCAGCAGCCTTTGGGGGGGCTTTGACTATGGCTACACCTTC	TRBV14	.	.	TRBJ1-2
CASSVGDRSNSPLHF	TGTGCCAGCAGCGTAGGGGACAGGAGTAATTCACCCCTCCACTTT	TRBV9	.	TRBD1	TRBJ1-6
CAWNRAKDSEYGYTF	TGTGCCTGGAATAGGGCAAAGGATTCAGAATATGGCTACACCTTC	TRBV30	.	.	TRBJ1-2
CASFPDSAPYNSPLHF	TGTGCCAGCTTTCCAGACAGCGCACCCTATAATTCACCCCTCCACTTT	TRBV5-8	.	.	TRBJ1-6
CATSRGSARTNEKLFF	TGTGCCACCAGCAGAGGGTCGGCCAGAACTAATGAAAAACTGTTTTTT	TRBV15	.	.	TRBJ1-4
CASSPRDEIGSPLHF	TGTGCCAGCTCACCTAGGGACGAGATCGGTTCACCCCTCCACTTT	TRBV18	few	.	TRBJ1-6
CASRPHRDIDNEQFF	TGTGCCAGCAGACCCCACCGGGACATTGACAATGAGCAGTTCTTC	TRBV7-6	.	.	TRBJ2-1
CAWSVGGTRGNIQYF	TGTGCCTGGAGTGTAGGTGGGACTAGGGGAAACATTCAGTACTTC	TRBV30	once	TRBD2	TRBJ2-4
CASSRPGGYEQYF	TGTGCCAGCTCACGGCCTGGGGGTTACGAGCAGTACTTC	TRBV18	once	.	TRBJ2-7
CASSYPRDSNTEAFF	TGTGCCAGCAGTTACCCCAGGGACAGTAACACTGAAGCTTTCTTT	TRBV6-6	.	TRBD1	TRBJ1-1
CASSSLTSGGETQYF	TGTGCCAGCAGCTCCCTCACTAGCGGGGGAGAGACCCAGTACTTC	TRBV9	.	TRBD2	TRBJ2-5
CASSSRDRGDTEAFF	TGTGCCAGCAGCTCCCGTGACAGGGGTGACACTGAAGCTTTCTTT	TRBV5-4	few	TRBD1	TRBJ1-1
CASRAGGEGEKLFF	TGTGCCAGCAGAGCAGGGGGCGAAGGGGAAAAACTGTTTTTT	TRBV6-6	.	TRBD1	TRBJ1-4
CASTLMEGSTDTQYF	TGTGCCAGCACCCTTATGGAGGGGAGCACAGATACGCAGTATTTT	TRBV7-2	.	.	TRBJ2-3
CASSLGQVYEQYF	TGTGCCAGCAGCTTAGGCCAAGTCTACGAGCAGTACTTC	TRBV7-9	.	.	TRBJ2-7
CASSMATGALRSYNEQFF	TGTGCCAGTAGTATGGCGACAGGGGCGCTCAGGTCCTACAATGAGCAGTTCTTC	TRBV19	.	TRBD1	TRBJ2-1
CASSPRQGLNTEAFF	TGTGCCAGCAGCCCGCGACAGGGATTGAACACTGAAGCTTTCTTT	TRBV7-2	.	TRBD1	TRBJ1-1
CASSAVTNQPQHF	TGTGCCAGCAGTGCGGTGACTAATCAGCCCCAGCATTTT	TRBV2	.	.	TRBJ1-5
CASSSARGAGRPGANVLTF	TGTGCCAGCAGCTCGGCGCGGGGGGCTGGACGGCCTGGGGCCAACGTCCTGACTTTC	TRBV11-2	once	TRBD2	TRBJ2-6
CASSQTPNHVVLKGYEKLFF	TGCGCCAGCAGTCAAACCCCTAACCACGTCGTCTTAAAGGGGTATGAAAAACTGTTTTTT	TRBV23-1	.	.	TRBJ1-4
CASSLGTGRVGGYTF	TGTGCCAGCAGTTTGGGGACAGGGCGGGTAGGTGGCTACACCTTC	TRBV6-1	.	TRBD1	TRBJ1-2
CASSRRGLYEQYF	TGTGCCAGCAGTAGAAGGGGGCTCTACGAGCAGTACTTC	TRBV2	.	TRBD1	TRBJ2-7
CASSPAGTYNEQFF	TGTGCCAGCAGTCCAGCGGGGACCTACAATGAGCAGTTCTTC	TRBV2	.	TRBD2	TRBJ2-1
CASSGSLNTEAFF	TGTGCCAGCTCCGGGAGTCTGAACACTGAAGCTTTCTTT	TRBV18	.	.	TRBJ1-1
CASRYREGSSYNSPLHF	TGCGCCAGCAGGTACAGGGAAGGGAGCTCCTATAATTCACCCCTCCACTTT	TRBV5-1	.	.	TRBJ1-6
CASSLNTGGTEAFF	TGTGCCAGCAGCTTGAATACGGGGGGCACTGAAGCTTTCTTT	TRBV11-2	.	.	TRBJ1-1